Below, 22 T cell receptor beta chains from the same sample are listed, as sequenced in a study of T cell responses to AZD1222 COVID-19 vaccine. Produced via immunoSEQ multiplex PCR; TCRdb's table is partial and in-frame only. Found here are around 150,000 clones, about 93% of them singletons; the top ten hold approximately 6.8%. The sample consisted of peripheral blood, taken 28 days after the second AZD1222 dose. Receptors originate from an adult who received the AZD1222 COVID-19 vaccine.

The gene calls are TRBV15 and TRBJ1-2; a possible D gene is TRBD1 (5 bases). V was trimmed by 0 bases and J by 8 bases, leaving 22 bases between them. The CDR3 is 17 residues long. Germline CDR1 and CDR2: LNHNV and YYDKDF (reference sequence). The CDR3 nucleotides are TGTGCCACCAGCAGAGATGCTCCGGGGACGGATATTCGAGGCTACACCTTC. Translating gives CATSRDAPGTDIRGYTF.

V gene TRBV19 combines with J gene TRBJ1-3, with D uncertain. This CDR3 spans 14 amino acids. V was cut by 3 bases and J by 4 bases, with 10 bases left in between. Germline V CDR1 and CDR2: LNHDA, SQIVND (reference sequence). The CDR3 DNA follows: TGTGCCAGTAGTATCGGTCAACAAGGAAACACCATATATTTT. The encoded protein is CASSIGQQGNTIYF.

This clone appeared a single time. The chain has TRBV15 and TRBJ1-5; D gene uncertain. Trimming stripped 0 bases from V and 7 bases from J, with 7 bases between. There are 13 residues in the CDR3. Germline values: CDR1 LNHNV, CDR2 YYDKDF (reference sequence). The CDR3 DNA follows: TGTGCCACCAGCAGAGAGGCGCGCCAGCCCCAGCATTTT. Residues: CATSREARQPQHF. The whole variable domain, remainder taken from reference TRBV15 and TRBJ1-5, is DAMVIQNPRYQVTQFGKPVTLSCSQTLNHNVMYWYQQKSSQAPKLLFHYYDKDFNNEADTPDNFQSRRPNTSFCFLDIRSPGLGDTAMYLCATSREARQPQHFGDGTRLSIL.

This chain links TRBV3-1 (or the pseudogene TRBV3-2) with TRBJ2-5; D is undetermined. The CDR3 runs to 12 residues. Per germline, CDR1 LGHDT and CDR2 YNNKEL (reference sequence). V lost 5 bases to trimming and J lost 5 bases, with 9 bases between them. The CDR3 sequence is CASSSPWETQYF. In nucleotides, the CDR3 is TGTGCCAGCAGCTCTCCGTGGGAGACCCAGTACTTC.

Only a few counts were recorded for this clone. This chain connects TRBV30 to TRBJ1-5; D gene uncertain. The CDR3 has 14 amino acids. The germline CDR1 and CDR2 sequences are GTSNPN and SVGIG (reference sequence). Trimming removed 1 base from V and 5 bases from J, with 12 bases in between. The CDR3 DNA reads TGTGCCTGGAGTGCCCCGAGAGATTATCAGCCCCAGCATTTT. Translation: CAWSAPRDYQPQHF.

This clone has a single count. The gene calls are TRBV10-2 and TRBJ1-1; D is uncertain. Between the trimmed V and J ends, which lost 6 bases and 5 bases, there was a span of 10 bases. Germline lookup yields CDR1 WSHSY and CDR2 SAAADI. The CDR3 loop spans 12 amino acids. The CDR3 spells CASSFGLTEAFF. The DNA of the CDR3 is TGCGCCAGCAGCTTCGGACTTACTGAAGCTTTCTTT.

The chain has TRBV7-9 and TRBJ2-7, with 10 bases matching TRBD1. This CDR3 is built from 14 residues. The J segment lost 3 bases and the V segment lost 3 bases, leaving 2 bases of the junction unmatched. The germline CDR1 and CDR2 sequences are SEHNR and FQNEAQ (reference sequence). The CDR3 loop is CASSFGTGVYEQYF. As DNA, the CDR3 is TGTGCCAGCAGCTTCGGGACAGGGGTCTACGAGCAGTACTTC.

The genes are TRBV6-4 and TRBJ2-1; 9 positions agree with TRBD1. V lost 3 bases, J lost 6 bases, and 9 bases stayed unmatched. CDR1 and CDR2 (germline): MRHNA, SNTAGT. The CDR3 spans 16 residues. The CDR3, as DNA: TGTGCCAGCAGTGAATTAACGGGGACAGGGTCCAATGAGCAGTTCTTC. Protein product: CASSELTGTGSNEQFF.

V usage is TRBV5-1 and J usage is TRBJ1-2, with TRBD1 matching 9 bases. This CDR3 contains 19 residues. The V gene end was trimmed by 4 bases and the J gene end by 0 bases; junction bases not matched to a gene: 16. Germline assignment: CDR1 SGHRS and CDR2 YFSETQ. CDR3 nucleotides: TGCGCCAGCAGCCCAGTCGTTGGGACAGGGTCGCCGACTAACTATGGCTACACCTTC. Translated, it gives CASSPVVGTGSPTNYGYTF.

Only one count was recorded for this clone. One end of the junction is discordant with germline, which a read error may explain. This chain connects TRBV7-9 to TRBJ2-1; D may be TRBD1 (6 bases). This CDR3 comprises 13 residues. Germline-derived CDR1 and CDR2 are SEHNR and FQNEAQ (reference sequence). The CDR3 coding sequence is TGTGCCAGCAGCCCAAGGAGTAGGACAGTATTTGTCTTC. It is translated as CASSPRSRTVFVF.

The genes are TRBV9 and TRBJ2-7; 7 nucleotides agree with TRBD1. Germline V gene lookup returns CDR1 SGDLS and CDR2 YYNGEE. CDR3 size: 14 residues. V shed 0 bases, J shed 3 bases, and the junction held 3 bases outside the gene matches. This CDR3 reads CASSVGQGDYEQYF. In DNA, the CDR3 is TGTGCCAGCAGCGTAGGGCAGGGGGACTACGAGCAGTACTTC.

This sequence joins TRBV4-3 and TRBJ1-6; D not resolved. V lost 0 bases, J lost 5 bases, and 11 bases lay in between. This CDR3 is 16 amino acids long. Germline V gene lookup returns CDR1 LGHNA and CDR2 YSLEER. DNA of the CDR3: TGCGCCAGCAGCCAAGAAAAGGGCGTCGATAATTCACCCCTCCACTTT. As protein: CASSQEKGVDNSPLHF.

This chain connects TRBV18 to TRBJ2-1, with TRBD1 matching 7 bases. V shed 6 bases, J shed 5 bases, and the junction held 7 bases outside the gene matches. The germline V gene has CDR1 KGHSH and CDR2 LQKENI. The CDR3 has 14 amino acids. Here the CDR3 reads CASSPAGTDNEQFF. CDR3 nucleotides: TGTGCCAGCTCCCCCGCCGGGACAGACAATGAGCAGTTCTTC.

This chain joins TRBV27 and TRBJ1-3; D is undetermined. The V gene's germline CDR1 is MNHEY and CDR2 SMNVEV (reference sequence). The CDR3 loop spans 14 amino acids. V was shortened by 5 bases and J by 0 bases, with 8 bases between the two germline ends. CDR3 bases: TGTGCCAGCAGTCCCCTTGGCTCTGGAAACACCATATATTTT. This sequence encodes CASSPLGSGNTIYF.

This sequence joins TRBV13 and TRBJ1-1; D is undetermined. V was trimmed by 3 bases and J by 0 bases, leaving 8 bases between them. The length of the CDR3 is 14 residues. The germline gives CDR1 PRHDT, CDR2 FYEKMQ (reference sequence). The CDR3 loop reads CASSFFKLNTEAFF. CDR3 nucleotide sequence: TGTGCCAGCAGCTTCTTTAAATTGAACACTGAAGCTTTCTTT.

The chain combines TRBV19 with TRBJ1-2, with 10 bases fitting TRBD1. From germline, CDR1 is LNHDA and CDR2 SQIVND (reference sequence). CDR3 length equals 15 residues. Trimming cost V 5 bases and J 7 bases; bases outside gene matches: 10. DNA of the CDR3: TGTGCCAGTAGTCCCTTGACAGGGGGCGCGTCTGGCTACACCTTC. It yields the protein CASSPLTGGASGYTF.

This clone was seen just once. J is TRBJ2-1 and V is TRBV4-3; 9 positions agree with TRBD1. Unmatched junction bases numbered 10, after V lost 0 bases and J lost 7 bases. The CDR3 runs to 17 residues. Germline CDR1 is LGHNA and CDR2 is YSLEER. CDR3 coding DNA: TGCGCCAGCAGCCAAGATCCACAGGGGGCCTTCCCGAATGAGCAGTTCTTC. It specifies CASSQDPQGAFPNEQFF.

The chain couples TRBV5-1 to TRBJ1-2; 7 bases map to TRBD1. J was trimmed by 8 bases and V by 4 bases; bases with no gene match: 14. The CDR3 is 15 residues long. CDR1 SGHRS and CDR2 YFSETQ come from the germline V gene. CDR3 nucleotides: TGCGCCAGCAGCCAAAGACAGGGTTCTCCGAGCGGCTACACCTTC. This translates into CASSQRQGSPSGYTF. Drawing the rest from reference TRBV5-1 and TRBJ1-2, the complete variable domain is KAGVTQTPRYLIKTRGQQVTLSCSPISGHRSVSWYQQTPGQGLQFLFEYFSETQRNKGNFPGRFSGRQFSNSRSEMNVSTLELGDSALYLCASSQRQGSPSGYTFGSGTRLTVV.

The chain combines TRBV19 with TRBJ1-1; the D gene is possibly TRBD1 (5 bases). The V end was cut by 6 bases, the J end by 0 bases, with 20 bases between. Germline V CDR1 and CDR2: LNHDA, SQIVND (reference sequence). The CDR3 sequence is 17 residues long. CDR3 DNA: TGTGCCAGTAGCGACCCGAGACAGCGAGGCATGAACACTGAAGCTTTCTTT. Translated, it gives CASSDPRQRGMNTEAFF.

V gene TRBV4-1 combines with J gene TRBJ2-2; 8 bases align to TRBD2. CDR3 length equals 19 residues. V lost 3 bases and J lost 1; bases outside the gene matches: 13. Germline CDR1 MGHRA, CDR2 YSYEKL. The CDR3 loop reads CASSQTQPPLAGNTGELFF. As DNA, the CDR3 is TGCGCCAGCAGCCAGACCCAACCGCCTCTAGCGGGGAACACCGGGGAGCTGTTTTTT.

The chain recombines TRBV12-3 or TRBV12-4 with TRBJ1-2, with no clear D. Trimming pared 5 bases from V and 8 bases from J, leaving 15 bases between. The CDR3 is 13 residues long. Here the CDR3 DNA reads TGTGCCAGCAGTAATGGACTGGGCGGCGGCTACACCTTC. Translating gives CASSNGLGGGYTF.

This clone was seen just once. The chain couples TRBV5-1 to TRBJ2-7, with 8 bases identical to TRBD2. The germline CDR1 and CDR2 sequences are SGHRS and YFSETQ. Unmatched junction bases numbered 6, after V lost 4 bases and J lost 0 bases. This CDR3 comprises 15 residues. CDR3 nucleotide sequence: TGCGCCAGCAGCAGTAGTAGCGGGGCCTCCTACGAGCAGTACTTC. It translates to CASSSSSGASYEQYF.